The 18 T cell receptor beta chains listed next were all sequenced from one sample in a study of blood T cells in healthy people across ages. A sample-barcoded 5' primer and a J-beta primer mix were used in a second PCR of roughly 7 to 11 cycles. In TCRdb, the 5' RACE reads were re-called with MiXCR into one record per CDR3 protein. The sample yields about 1,500,000 distinct CDR3 sequences, roughly 28% seen once. Material for sequencing was blood. These receptors were taken from a young woman in good health.

The chain employs TRBV20-1 and TRBJ1-6; 7 bases match TRBD1. J lost 5 bases, V lost 2 bases, and 6 bases had no gene match. This CDR3 comprises 15 residues. From germline, CDR1 is DFQATT and CDR2 SNEGSKA (reference sequence). The CDR3 nucleotides are TGCAGTGCTAGATCCCCCGGACAGGATAATTCACCCCTCCACTTT. Its protein is CSARSPGQDNSPLHF.

Details on this clonotype: A single base separates this from a much larger clone, so it may be a read error. The chain uses TRBV2 and TRBJ2-4, with D uncertain. This CDR3 has 11 amino acids. Germline V gives CDR1 SNHLY, CDR2 FYNNEI. The CDR3 is CAGSEGNIQYF. CDR3 sequence (DNA): TGTGCCGGCAGTGAAGGAAACATTCAGTACTTC.

This clonotype has more than one count but fewer than ten. The J gene is TRBJ2-7, the V gene TRBV11-2; 7 nucleotides agree with TRBD1. The CDR3 runs 16 residues. The germline V gene has CDR1 SGHAT and CDR2 FQNNGV. Germline trimming cut 3 bases from V and 3 bases from J; bases unmatched to any gene: 11. CDR3 amino acids: CASSFVWTGPNYEQYF. The CDR3 DNA follows: TGTGCCAGCAGCTTTGTCTGGACAGGACCAAACTACGAGCAGTACTTC.

Comments on this clonotype: Given a much more abundant clone one base away, this may be a read error. The chain links TRBV20-1 to TRBJ1-2, with D possibly matching TRBD1 (5 bases). Germline CDR1 and CDR2: DFQATT and SNEGSKA (reference sequence). This CDR3 has 13 amino acids. CDR3 bases: TGCAGCCCTGCGGACGGGACCGGGTATGGCTACACCTTC. This gives the protein CSPADGTGYGYTF.

This clonotype has at least ten counts. This chain connects TRBV12-3 or TRBV12-4 to TRBJ2-7; 7 nucleotides align to TRBD1. This CDR3 has 15 amino acids. The ends lost 5 bases at V and 5 bases at J; junction bases unmatched: 12. The CDR3 here is CASSQRETGKHEQYF. Written as DNA, the CDR3 is TGTGCCAGCAGTCAAAGGGAGACAGGGAAACACGAGCAGTACTTC.

The chain recombines TRBV29-1 with TRBJ2-4, with D perhaps matching TRBD1 or TRBD2 (5 bases each). CDR1 is SQVTM, CDR2 ANQGSEA, per germline. V shed 3 bases and J shed 13 bases, with 19 bases lying between them. The CDR3 covers 13 residues. CDR3 sequence: CSVEGVINNEQYF. CDR3 in DNA: TGCAGCGTTGAGGGGGTCATCAACAATGAGCAGTACTTC.

In its sample, this clonotype was seen a few times. The CDR3 DNA is TGTGCCAGCGGGCCACGAGGCAGGGGTTACGAGCAGTACTTC. Translation: CASGPRGRGYEQYF. V is TRBV7-2 and J is TRBJ2-7; a possible D gene is TRBD1 (6 bases). This CDR3 has 14 residues. Germline CDR1 SGHTA, CDR2 FQGNSA. V shed 8 bases and J shed 4 bases, with 18 bases lying between them.

The chain links TRBV3-1 to TRBJ1-2; no clear D gene. This CDR3 has 13 residues. CDR1 is LGHDT, CDR2 YNNKEL, per germline (reference sequence). Trimming left V 3 bases short and J 13 bases short, with 18 bases between. CDR3 protein: CASSHEGRISSTF. DNA for the CDR3: TGTGCCAGCAGCCACGAGGGCAGGATCAGTTCCACCTTC.

This clonotype has a handful of counts. The V call is TRBV20-1, the J call TRBJ2-7, with 16 nucleotides matching TRBD2. Unmatched junction bases numbered 8, after V lost 6 bases and J lost 6 bases. Germline assignment: CDR1 DFQATT and CDR2 SNEGSKA (reference sequence). The CDR3 contains 15 residues. The CDR3 reads CSAAGTSGRAAEQYF. The DNA of the CDR3 is TGCAGTGCGGCCGGGACTAGCGGGAGGGCCGCCGAGCAGTACTTC.

This clonotype has a single count. The CDR3 does not close with the conserved phenylalanine or tryptophan, likely indicating a read error. The chain employs TRBV5-1 and TRBJ2-2, with D uncertain. The CDR3 totals 14 residues. The V end lost 4 bases, the J end lost 7 bases, and 14 bases lay between the germline ends. CDR1 is SGHRS, CDR2 YFSETQ, per germline. This CDR3 is CASSPGPGNGELFL. The CDR3 DNA is TGCGCCAGCAGCCCCGGCCCGGGTAACGGGGAGCTGTTTTTG.

This rearrangement joins TRBV14 to TRBJ1-2; D call uncertain. Trimming shortened V by 3 bases and J by 7 bases, and 15 bases separated the two germline ends. The CDR3 runs to 14 residues. Germline V CDR1 and CDR2: SGHDN, FVKESK. The CDR3 DNA is TGTGCCAGCAGCCACCGACGTATTGGGTCTGGCTACACCTTC. Translating gives CASSHRRIGSGYTF.

This clonotype has at least ten counts. The chain joins TRBV10-2 to TRBJ2-1; 15 nucleotides agree with TRBD2. CDR3 length: 16 amino acids. Germline-derived CDR1 and CDR2 are WSHSY and SAAADI. Germline trimming cut 8 bases from V and 2 bases from J; bases unmatched to any gene: 4. CDR3 sequence (DNA): TGCGCCAGCGGACTAGCGGGGGGGATTACCTACAATGAGCAGTTCTTC. The encoded protein is CASGLAGGITYNEQFF.

This chain joins TRBV20-1 and TRBJ2-2; D may be TRBD2 (6 bases). From germline, CDR1 is DFQATT and CDR2 SNEGSKA (reference sequence). CDR3 length: 14 amino acids. CDR3 region: CGLRDFKNTGELFF. Written as DNA, the CDR3 is TGCGGCCTCCGGGACTTCAAAAACACCGGGGAGCTGTTTTTT.

This clonotype has a handful of counts. The V gene is TRBV28, the J gene TRBJ1-2; D is uncertain. This CDR3 spans 14 amino acids. V lost 5 bases to trimming and J lost 7 bases, with 17 bases between them. Per the germline V gene, CDR1 is MDHEN and CDR2 is SYDVKM. This chain's CDR3 is CASSLAARIGGYTF. CDR3 coding DNA: TGTGCCAGCAGTCTCGCCGCAAGGATCGGTGGCTACACCTTC.

This clonotype has only a few counts. The gene calls are TRBV20-1 and TRBJ1-5, with D perhaps matching TRBD1 (5 bases). The CDR3 loop spans 13 amino acids. V was trimmed by 5 bases and J by 6 bases, leaving 14 bases between them. Germline CDR1 reads DFQATT; CDR2 reads SNEGSKA (reference sequence). This CDR3 is CSAGRGSGQPQHF. The DNA of the CDR3 is TGCAGTGCTGGGAGGGGCAGCGGTCAGCCCCAGCATTTT.

This clonotype is a singleton in its sample. The genes are TRBV6-1 and TRBJ2-7; D is perhaps TRBD1 (6 bases). The DNA end favors TRBJ2-5, so the J call may be wrong. This CDR3 comprises 14 residues. Germline V CDR1 and CDR2: MNHNS, SASEGT. CDR3 sequence: CASSEQGMGETQYF. CDR3 nucleotide sequence: TGTGCCAGCAGTGAACAGGGGATGGGGGAGACCCAGTACTTC.

CDR3 protein: CASSIGGSGSLGEQYF. The CDR3 coding sequence is TGTGCCAGTAGTATCGGGGGTAGCGGGAGTCTTGGCGAGCAGTACTTC. The chain is built from TRBV19 and TRBJ2-7; 9 bases line up with TRBD2. The CDR3 is 16 residues long. Trimming removed 3 bases from V and 6 bases from J; junction bases left unmatched: 12. Germline V gene data show CDR1 as LNHDA and CDR2 as SQIVND (reference sequence).

The chain links TRBV20-1 to TRBJ1-1; no clear D. Germline CDR1 and CDR2: DFQATT and SNEGSKA (reference sequence). This CDR3 comprises 12 residues. With 6 bases removed from V and 11 bases from J, the gap between germline ends came to 19 bases. The DNA of the CDR3 is TGCAGTGCCTCCCGCCGAGCAGCTACGGCTTTCTTT. It encodes CSASRRAATAFF.